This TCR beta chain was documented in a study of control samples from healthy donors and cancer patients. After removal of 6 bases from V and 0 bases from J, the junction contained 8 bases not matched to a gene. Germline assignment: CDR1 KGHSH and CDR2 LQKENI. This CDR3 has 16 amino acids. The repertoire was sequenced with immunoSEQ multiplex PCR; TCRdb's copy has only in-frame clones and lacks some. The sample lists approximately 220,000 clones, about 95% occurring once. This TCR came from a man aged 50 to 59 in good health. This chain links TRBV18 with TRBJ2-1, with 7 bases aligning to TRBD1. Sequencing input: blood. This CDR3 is CASSTRQGSSYNEQFF. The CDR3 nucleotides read TGTGCCAGCTCGACACGACAGGGCAGCTCCTACAATGAGCAGTTCTTC.